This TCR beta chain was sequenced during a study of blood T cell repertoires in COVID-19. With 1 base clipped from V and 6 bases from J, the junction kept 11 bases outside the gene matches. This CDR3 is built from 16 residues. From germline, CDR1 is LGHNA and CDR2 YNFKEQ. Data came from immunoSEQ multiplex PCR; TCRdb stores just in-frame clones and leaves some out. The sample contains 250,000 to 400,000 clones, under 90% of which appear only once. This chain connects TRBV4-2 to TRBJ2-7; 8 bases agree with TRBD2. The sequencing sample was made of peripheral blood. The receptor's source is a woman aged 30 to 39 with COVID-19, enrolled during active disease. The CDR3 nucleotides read TGTGCCAGCAGCCAAGTGTCTCTAGCGGGTGGTTCCGAGCAGTACTTC. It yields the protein CASSQVSLAGGSEQYF.